The 15 T cell receptor beta chains below were found in one sample sequenced in a study of blood T cell repertoires in COVID-19. Sequenced by immunoSEQ multiplex PCR; TCRdb stores in-frame clones only, minus some. The sample holds some 180,000 clones, approximately 88% seen once. Sequencing was done on a sample of peripheral blood. These receptors were collected from a middle-aged woman with COVID-19, enrolled during active disease.

This clone was seen only a few times. This CDR3 reads CASSGREVRGTDTQYF. DNA of the CDR3: TGTGCCAGCAGCGGGCGGGAGGTTCGTGGCACAGATACGCAGTATTTT. This chain connects TRBV5-6 to TRBJ2-3; 8 nucleotides line up with TRBD2. Per germline, CDR1 SGHDT and CDR2 YYEEEE. This CDR3 has 16 amino acids. With V trimmed by 4 bases and J by 1 base, 8 bases remained unmatched. The full variable domain, rest sourced from reference TRBV5-6 and TRBJ2-3, is DAGVTQSPTHLIKTRGQQVTLRCSPKSGHDTVSWYQQALGQGPQFIFQYYEEEERQRGNFPDRFSGHQFPNYSSELNVNALLLGDSALYLCASSGREVRGTDTQYFGPGTRLTVL.

This clone has only one observation. The chain joins TRBV27 to TRBJ1-2, with 8 positions matching TRBD1. The CDR3 extends over 13 amino acids. Trimming took 1 base from V and 8 from J; bases not matched to a gene: 3. Germline V gene data show CDR1 as MNHEY and CDR2 as SMNVEV (reference sequence). In DNA, the CDR3 is TGTGCCAGCAGTTTATTAGGGACAGGCGGCTACACCTTC. This encodes CASSLLGTGGYTF.

Note on this clone: Other DNA sequences in the sample encode the same CDR3. This chain links TRBV28 with TRBJ1-4; TRBD1 might be the D (5 bases). Germline V gene lookup returns CDR1 MDHEN and CDR2 SYDVKM. The V end lost 5 bases, the J end lost 4 bases, and 11 bases lay between the germline ends. The CDR3 extends over 14 amino acids. This CDR3 reads CASSPAGGNEKLFF. The CDR3 DNA is TGTGCCAGCAGTCCGGCGGGGGGTAATGAAAAACTGTTTTTT. Based on the CDR3 plus reference TRBV28 and TRBJ1-4, the full variable domain is DVKVTQSSRYLVKRTGEKVFLECVQDMDHENMFWYRQDPGLGLRLIYFSYDVKMKEKGDIPEGYSVSREKKERFSLILESASTNQTSMYLCASSPAGGNEKLFFGSGTQLSVL.

This chain uses TRBV6-5 with TRBJ1-5; 7 positions agree with TRBD1. Germline CDR1 reads MNHEY; CDR2 reads SVGAGI. This CDR3 is 15 amino acids long. V gave up 5 bases and J gave up 5 bases; unmatched junction bases: 9. The CDR3 reads CASSQTRDSHQPQHF. As DNA, the CDR3 is TGTGCCAGCAGTCAAACCCGGGACAGCCATCAGCCCCAGCATTTT.

This clone appeared many times. The chain uses TRBV6-5 and TRBJ2-2; D gene uncertain. The germline gives CDR1 MNHEY, CDR2 SVGAGI. This CDR3 is 13 amino acids long. Deletions cut 2 bases from V and 2 bases from J, with 3 bases between. The CDR3 DNA sequence: TGTGCCAGCAGTTACCCTAACACCGGGGAGCTGTTTTTT. This encodes CASSYPNTGELFF.

V gene TRBV5-1 combines with J gene TRBJ1-5; D ambiguous. This CDR3 is 14 amino acids long. Deletions cut 4 bases from V and 2 bases from J, with 10 bases between. Germline loops: CDR1 SGHRS, CDR2 YFSETQ. CDR3 in amino acids: CASSELSGNQPQHF. Here the CDR3 DNA reads TGCGCCAGCAGCGAGTTAAGCGGCAATCAGCCCCAGCATTTT.

The CDR3 region has the DNA TGTGCCAGTAGTATATATGAGAGGGCGGCCAAAAACATTCAGTACTTC. It codes for CASSIYERAAKNIQYF. The chain couples TRBV19 to TRBJ2-4; a possible D gene is TRBD2 (5 bases). The CDR3 runs to 16 residues. CDR1 is LNHDA and CDR2 is SQIVND in the germline V gene (reference sequence). Trimming stripped 2 bases from V and 1 base from J, with 12 bases between.

The CDR3 region has the DNA TGTGCCAGCAATCGGAGTAGCGGGAAAAACATTCAGTACTTC. It specifies CASNRSSGKNIQYF. This chain joins TRBV6-5 and TRBJ2-4, with 7 bases aligning to TRBD2. After removal of 7 bases from V and 4 bases from J, the junction contained 7 bases not matched to a gene. The CDR3 length is 14 residues. Germline values: CDR1 MNHEY, CDR2 SVGAGI.

The chain uses TRBV19 and TRBJ1-5, with D perhaps TRBD1 (6 bases). CDR1 LNHDA and CDR2 SQIVND come from the germline V gene (reference sequence). The CDR3 runs to 16 residues. Trimming left V 5 bases short and J 0 bases short, with 14 bases between. The CDR3 loop is CASSPLDSYSNQPQHF. CDR3 nucleotide sequence: TGTGCCAGTAGTCCCCTGGACAGCTATAGCAATCAGCCCCAGCATTTT.

A word on this clone: This clone may be a read error of a much larger clone one base away. The gene calls are TRBV7-3 and TRBJ2-3; 10 bases fit TRBD1. The germline V gene encodes CDR1 SGHTA and CDR2 FQGTGA. The CDR3 is 17 residues long. The CDR3 reads CTSSLGDRQGAADTQYF. DNA for the CDR3: TGTACCAGCAGCTTAGGGGATCGACAGGGGGCCGCAGATACGCAGTATTTT.

In regard to this clone: The same CDR3 also results from other DNA sequences found in this sample. The chain employs TRBV28 and TRBJ2-7; 9 nucleotides line up with TRBD1. V lost 6 bases to trimming and J lost 1 base; unmatched junction nucleotides: 1. Germline assignment: CDR1 MDHEN and CDR2 SYDVKM. The CDR3 extends over 13 amino acids. The CDR3 bases are TGTGCCAGCAGGGGGACAGGGTCCTACGAGCAGTACTTC. Translating gives CASRGTGSYEQYF.

The chain employs TRBV6-5 and TRBJ2-5; D perhaps matches TRBD2 (6 bases). V shed 6 bases and J shed 0 bases, with 14 bases lying between them. Germline values: CDR1 MNHEY, CDR2 SVGAGI. The CDR3 consists of 15 residues. The CDR3, as DNA: TGTGCCAGCAGGGGAGGCAGCACGTACCAAGAGACCCAGTACTTC. It specifies CASRGGSTYQETQYF.

This clone has a handful of counts. Sequence at one end of the junction differs from germline and may be a read error. The gene calls are TRBV27 and TRBJ1-2, with TRBD1 as a possible D gene (6 bases). Per the germline V gene, CDR1 is MNHEY and CDR2 is SMNVEV (reference sequence). This CDR3 has 13 residues. Written as DNA, the CDR3 is TGCGCAGCGGGGGCTGGAGCCCTCTATGGCTACACCTTC. It codes for CAAGAGALYGYTF.

The chain uses TRBV12-3 or TRBV12-4 and TRBJ2-7, with D possibly matching TRBD1 (6 bases). V gave up 2 bases and J gave up 7 bases, with 9 bases separating them. The CDR3 is 12 amino acids. The CDR3 is CASSLTRGEQYF. CDR3 bases: TGTGCCAGCAGTTTAACGAGGGGGGAGCAGTACTTC.

As DNA, the CDR3 is TGTGCCAGCAGTGAGGGTAGTACAGGGTCCTCACCCCTCCACTTT. Protein product: CASSEGSTGSSPLHF. The V and J genes are TRBV2 and TRBJ1-6; TRBD1 is a possible D gene (6 bases). Germline CDR1 is SNHLY and CDR2 is FYNNEI. Deletions cut 3 bases from V and 10 bases from J, with 16 bases between. The CDR3 extends over 15 amino acids.